This T cell receptor beta chain came from a study of identical twins. TCRdb redid the calling of the 5' RACE reads with MiXCR, one entry per CDR3 protein. The repertoire has some 320,000 distinct CDR3 sequences, 10% to 15% of them found once; the top ten carry around 7.8%. This clonotype was detected many times. What it recognizes is unknown. Everyone who gave samples was a healthy Caucasian. Study-wide findings and caveats: Insertion counts were lower in abundant cord blood beta clonotypes, a trend that memory repertoires did not show. Analyses of zero insertions could, in part, be confounded by invariant MAIT and iNKT cells. Conclusions leaned on cross-sectional statistical analysis and did not track the same donors over time.

These data also formed part of another study, on yellow fever vaccine responses in identical twins.

Material for sequencing was CD8+ T cells sorted from blood. This sequence originates from a woman in her late teens or twenties in good health.

The CDR3 spells CASSQPGQGGWEQFF. In nucleotides, the CDR3 is TGTGCCAGCAGCCAACCGGGACAGGGTGGCTGGGAGCAGTTCTTC. This chain connects TRBV3-1 to TRBJ2-1; TRBD1 matches 9 bases. CDR1 LGHDT and CDR2 YNNKEL come from the germline V gene (reference sequence). The CDR3 covers 15 residues. The V and J ends lost 2 bases and 10 bases, in that order; junction bases with no gene match: 9.